This T cell receptor (beta chain) derives from a study of cytomegalovirus exposure and HLA in healthy donors. PCR amplification relied on 60 Vbeta primers (plus 13 Jbeta primers). Only in-frame clones appear in the TCRdb table, and some are missing; sequencing was by immunoSEQ multiplex PCR. The table has about 140,000 clones, about 85% seen once. This CDR3 comprises 16 residues. Germline assignment: CDR1 SGHRS and CDR2 YFSETQ. V shed 0 bases, J shed 3 bases, and the junction held 7 bases outside the gene matches. A word on this clone: Its antigen is undetermined.

Findings and limits, study-wide: It is likely that the observed cluster of highly shared sequence variants was a sequencing artifact. The classifier was said to identify cytomegalovirus status with high specificity and sensitivity. Overall, roughly 170 TCR beta chains were annotated as cytomegalovirus-associated. Across donors, sequencing depth was assumed by presence/absence analyses to be roughly uniform.

The chain employs TRBV5-1 and TRBJ2-7, with 9 nucleotides matching TRBD2. Sample: PBMCs. This receptor was obtained from a female donor in good health and CMV-seronegative. The CDR3 here is CASSLGGSGRFYEQYF. The CDR3 coding sequence is TGCGCCAGCAGCTTGGGGGGGAGCGGGAGGTTCTACGAGCAGTACTTC.